This TCR beta chain originates from a study of T cell repertoires in cytomegalovirus infection. Study in general: CMV epitopes that were recently identified and HLA-C-restricted were used alongside well-studied HLA-B-restricted ones. Public TCR beta signature analysis indicated the presence of both CMV infection and matching HLA type. Findings and caveats of the study: The cumulative frequency of public TCR beta families identified carriers of CMV plus the relevant HLA.

This clonotype came up many times. The target antigen is unknown. This CDR3 spans 17 amino acids. V trimming: 2 bases; J trimming: 7 bases; junction bases outside the gene matches: 12. CDR1 and CDR2 from the germline V gene are SGHTA and FQGNSA. TCRdb itself ran the reads through MiXCR, one entry per CDR3 protein. The sample contains 650,000 to 900,000 distinct CDR3 sequences, roughly 29% of which appear only once. This clonotype originated in a human donor in good health (CMV status not recorded). Some clones in this sample may be carry-over from other donors' samples. The V and J genes are TRBV7-2 and TRBJ2-1; TRBD2 aligns across 9 bases. The specimen was cultured CD8+ T cells from PBMCs, collected from culture after CMV antigen stimulation. For the CDR3, the DNA is TGTGCCAGCAGCTTAATCTTCTCGCGGGGGGGCTTGAATGAGCAGTTCTTC. It is translated as CASSLIFSRGGLNEQFF.